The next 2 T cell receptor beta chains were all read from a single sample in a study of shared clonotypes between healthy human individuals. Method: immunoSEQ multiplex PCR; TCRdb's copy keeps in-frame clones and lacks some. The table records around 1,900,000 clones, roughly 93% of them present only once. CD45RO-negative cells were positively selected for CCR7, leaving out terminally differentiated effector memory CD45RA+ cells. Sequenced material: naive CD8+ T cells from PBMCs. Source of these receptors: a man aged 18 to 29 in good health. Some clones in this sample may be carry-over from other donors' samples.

The CDR3 bases are TGTGCCAGCAGTTTGTCCCTTGGGAGCGCCTACGGAGATACGCAGTATTTT. Translating it yields CASSLSLGSAYGDTQYF. This chain uses TRBV27 with TRBJ2-3, with TRBD2 as a possible D gene (5 bases). V was cut by 3 bases and J by 5 bases, with 21 bases left in between. The CDR3 loop spans 17 amino acids. Germline CDR1 and CDR2: MNHEY and SMNVEV (reference sequence).

This CDR3 reads CASSSTSYPHEQFF. CDR3 coding DNA: TGTGCCAGCAGCTCGACTAGCTACCCCCATGAGCAGTTCTTC. This chain links TRBV7-9 with TRBJ2-1; 7 nucleotides agree with TRBD2. Trimming took 4 bases from V and 8 from J; bases not matched to a gene: 8. CDR1 SEHNR and CDR2 FQNEAQ come from the germline V gene (reference sequence). This CDR3 is built from 14 residues.